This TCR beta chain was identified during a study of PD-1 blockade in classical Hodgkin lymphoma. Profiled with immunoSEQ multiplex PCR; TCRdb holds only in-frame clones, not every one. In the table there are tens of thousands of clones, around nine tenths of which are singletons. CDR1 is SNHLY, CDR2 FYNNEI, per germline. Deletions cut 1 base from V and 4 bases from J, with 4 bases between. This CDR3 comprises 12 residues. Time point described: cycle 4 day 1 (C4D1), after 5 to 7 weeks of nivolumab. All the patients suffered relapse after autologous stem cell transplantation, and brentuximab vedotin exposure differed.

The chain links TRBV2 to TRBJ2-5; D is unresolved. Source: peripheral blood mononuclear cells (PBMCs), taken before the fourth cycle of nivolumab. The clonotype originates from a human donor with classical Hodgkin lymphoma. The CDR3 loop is CASSEGGETQYF. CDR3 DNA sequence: TGTGCCAGCAGTGAAGGGGGAGAGACCCAGTACTTC.